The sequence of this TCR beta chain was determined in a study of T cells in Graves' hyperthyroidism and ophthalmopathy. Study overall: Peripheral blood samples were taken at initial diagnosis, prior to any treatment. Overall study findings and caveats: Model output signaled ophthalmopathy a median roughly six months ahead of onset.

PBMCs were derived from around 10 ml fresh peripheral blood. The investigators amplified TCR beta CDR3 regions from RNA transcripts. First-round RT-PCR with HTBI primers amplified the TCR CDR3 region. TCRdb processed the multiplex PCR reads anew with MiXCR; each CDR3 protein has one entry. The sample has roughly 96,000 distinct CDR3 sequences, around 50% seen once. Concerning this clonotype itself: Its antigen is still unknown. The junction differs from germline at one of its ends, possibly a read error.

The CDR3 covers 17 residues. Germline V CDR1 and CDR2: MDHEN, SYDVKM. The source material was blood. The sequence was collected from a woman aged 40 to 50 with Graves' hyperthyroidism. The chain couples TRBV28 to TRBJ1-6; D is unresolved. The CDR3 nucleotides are TGTGCCAGCAGTTTCCCGAGGGTCAGGAGATATAGTTCACCCCTCCACTTT. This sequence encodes CASSFPRVRRYSSPLHF.